A single sample gave rise to the 18 T cell receptor beta chains below, sequenced in a study of blood T cell repertoires in COVID-19 (dated by TCRdb to about 2020). Library method: the immunoSEQ multiplex PCR assay. TCRdb stores this immuneACCESS table with in-frame sequences only. Part of the clones is absent; in the studies checked, under half of the shortfall reflects unresolved V genes, and no reason is known for the rest. In this sample the table shows fewer than 65,000 clones, nearly 90% of which occur a single time. The ten largest clones represent about 1.6% of the sample. Material for sequencing was peripheral blood. The receptors come from a man in his fifties or sixties with acute or convalescent COVID-19.

The chain has TRBV3-1 (or the pseudogene TRBV3-2) and TRBJ2-1, with D possibly matching TRBD2 (6 bases). V was shortened by 1 base and J by 8 bases, with 6 bases between the two germline ends. Germline-derived CDR1 and CDR2 are LGHDT and YNNKEL (reference sequence). CDR3 length: 12 residues. The chain's CDR3 is CASSQVADEQFF. The CDR3, as DNA: TGTGCCAGCAGCCAAGTAGCGGATGAGCAGTTCTTC.

The chain is built from TRBV19 and TRBJ1-2, with D tentatively TRBD1 (5 bases). Germline CDR1 reads LNHDA; CDR2 reads SQIVND (reference sequence). Trimming left V 1 base short and J 4 bases short, with 10 bases between. The CDR3 contains 14 residues. The CDR3 DNA follows: TGTGCCAGTAGTATAGGGGGCCTTCCCTATGGCTACACCTTC. The encoded protein is CASSIGGLPYGYTF.

The chain employs TRBV10-3 and TRBJ2-2; 7 bases fit TRBD1. This CDR3 spans 17 amino acids. Germline CDR1 ENHRY, CDR2 SYGVKD. V was pared by 6 bases and J by 7 bases, with 17 bases of the junction left unmatched. This CDR3 is CAIRRTGVFIGGGELFF. DNA of the CDR3: TGTGCCATCAGACGGACAGGAGTCTTTATTGGGGGCGGGGAGCTGTTTTTT.

This clone was observed a handful of times. The chain has TRBV7-2 and TRBJ1-2; the D is unclear. Germline V gives CDR1 SGHTA, CDR2 FQGNSA. With 5 bases removed from V and 9 bases from J, the gap between germline ends came to 19 bases. This CDR3 has 14 residues. This CDR3 reads CASSPMTLMSSYTF. CDR3 sequence (DNA): TGTGCCAGCAGCCCGATGACTTTGATGAGTAGCTACACCTTC.

A note on this clone: A junction end diverges from the germline sequence, so it may reflect a read error. The V gene is TRBV6-9, the J gene TRBJ2-5; TRBD2 is a possible D gene (7 bases). Germline V lookup: CDR1 MNHGY, CDR2 SVAAGI. The CDR3 length is 15 residues. CDR3 sequence reads: CASSSRRGLQGTQYF. The CDR3 DNA reads as TGTGCCAGCAGTTCTAGGCGGGGGCTTCAAGGGACCCAGTACTTC.

The CDR3 DNA sequence: TGTGCCAGCAGCTCTAGCGGGGGGGCGGGTAATGAGCAGTTCTTC. It is translated as CASSSSGGAGNEQFF. V is TRBV3-1 (or the pseudogene TRBV3-2) and J is TRBJ2-1; 12 bases fit TRBD2. This CDR3 is built from 15 residues. From germline, CDR1 is LGHDT and CDR2 YNNKEL (reference sequence). After removal of 5 bases from V and 7 bases from J, the junction contained 6 bases not matched to a gene.

The rearrangement uses TRBV6-1 and TRBJ2-4, with D maybe TRBD2 (6 bases). The V gene's germline CDR1 is MNHNS and CDR2 SASEGT. Deletions cut 1 base from V and 8 bases from J, with 18 bases between. The CDR3 is 16 amino acids. The CDR3 DNA sequence: TGTGCCAGCAGTGAAGGGTGGAGGGCTTGGGAAGACATTCAGTACTTC. Amino acid sequence: CASSEGWRAWEDIQYF.

This clone showed up just once. The rearrangement links TRBV7-2 to TRBJ2-3; 9 bases are shared with TRBD1. CDR1 and CDR2 from the germline V gene are SGHTA and FQGNSA. J was trimmed by 5 bases and V by 4 bases; bases with no gene match: 13. The CDR3 runs to 17 residues. The chain's CDR3 is CASSSPPGTGTVDTQYF. The CDR3 DNA sequence: TGTGCCAGCAGCTCCCCGCCCGGGACAGGGACAGTAGATACGCAGTATTTT. The full variable domain, its missing parts supplied by reference TRBV7-2 and TRBJ2-3, is GAGVSQSPSNKVTEKGKDVELRCDPISGHTALYWYRQSLGQGLEFLIYFQGNSAPDKSGLPSDRFSAERTGGSVSTLTIQRTQQEDSAVYLCASSSPPGTGTVDTQYFGPGTRLTVL.

This rearrangement joins TRBV11-3 to TRBJ1-1, with D maybe TRBD1 (5 bases). The CDR3 contains 13 residues. V was shortened by 3 bases and J by 5 bases, with 10 bases between the two germline ends. CDR1 is SGHNT and CDR2 is YENEEA in the germline V gene. The CDR3 loop is CASSFIGGTEAFF. CDR3 sequence (DNA): TGTGCCAGCAGCTTTATCGGGGGGACTGAAGCTTTCTTT. The full variable domain, rest sourced from reference TRBV11-3 and TRBJ1-1, is EAGVVQSPRYKIIEKKQPVAFWCNPISGHNTLYWYLQNLGQGPELLIRYENEEAVDDSQLPKDRFSAERLKGVDSTLKIQPAELGDSAVYLCASSFIGGTEAFFGQGTRLTVV.

The CDR3 is CASSVVANTEAFF. Here the CDR3 DNA reads TGTGCCAGCAGCGTAGTAGCGAACACTGAAGCTTTCTTT. The chain links TRBV9 to TRBJ1-1, with D uncertain. Looked up from germline, CDR1 is SGDLS and CDR2 is YYNGEE. The germline V and J ends were trimmed by 0 bases and 1 base, with 4 bases remaining between them. CDR3 length: 13 amino acids.

The rearrangement joins TRBV19 to TRBJ2-1, with TRBD2 matching over 12 bases. V lost 1 base and J lost 0; bases outside the gene matches: 10. Per the germline V gene, CDR1 is LNHDA and CDR2 is SQIVND (reference sequence). This CDR3 is built from 20 residues. The CDR3 sequence: CASSIGGLAGSTYSYNEQFF. Here the CDR3 DNA reads TGTGCCAGTAGTATAGGAGGACTAGCGGGGTCGACATACTCCTACAATGAGCAGTTCTTC.

This clone was picked up a small number of times. This chain links TRBV5-1 with TRBJ1-1; 10 bases are shared with TRBD1. The CDR3 is 15 residues long. CDR1 is SGHRS, CDR2 YFSETQ, per germline. V lost 3 bases to trimming and J lost 3 bases; unmatched junction nucleotides: 5. As DNA, the CDR3 is TGCGCCAGCAGCTCCGGACAGGGGGGGTACACTGAAGCTTTCTTT. Its translation: CASSSGQGGYTEAFF. Drawing the rest from reference TRBV5-1 and TRBJ1-1, the complete variable domain is KAGVTQTPRYLIKTRGQQVTLSCSPISGHRSVSWYQQTPGQGLQFLFEYFSETQRNKGNFPGRFSGRQFSNSRSEMNVSTLELGDSALYLCASSSGQGGYTEAFFGQGTRLTVV.

This rearrangement joins TRBV3-1 (or the pseudogene TRBV3-2) to TRBJ1-4; D unclear. The CDR3 loop spans 15 amino acids. Looked up from germline, CDR1 is LGHDT and CDR2 is YNNKEL (reference sequence). The V end lost 5 bases, the J end lost 4 bases, and 14 bases lay between the germline ends. The CDR3, as DNA: TGTGCCAGCAGCTCGCGAGACACCTATAATGAAAAACTGTTTTTT. It translates to CASSSRDTYNEKLFF.

The chain joins TRBV5-6 to TRBJ1-2; TRBD1 matches at 7 bases. CDR3 length: 16 residues. The V and J ends lost 3 bases and 3 bases, in that order; junction bases with no gene match: 11. Germline CDR1 and CDR2: SGHDT and YYEEEE. CDR3 in DNA: TGTGCCAGCAGCTCGCTCACCAGGGGGACGGACTATGGCTACACCTTC. Translation gives CASSSLTRGTDYGYTF.

The chain combines TRBV30 with TRBJ2-1; 8 nucleotides match TRBD2. CDR1 GTSNPN and CDR2 SVGIG come from the germline V gene (reference sequence). V gave up 0 bases and J gave up 1 base; unmatched junction bases: 5. The CDR3 has 16 residues. The CDR3 here is CAWSVGAGGSYNEQFF. CDR3 nucleotides: TGTGCCTGGAGTGTGGGGGCGGGGGGATCCTACAATGAGCAGTTCTTC.

V and J are TRBV5-1 and TRBJ1-1, with D maybe TRBD1 (5 bases). The germline gives CDR1 SGHRS, CDR2 YFSETQ. The V end was cut by 0 bases, the J end by 6 bases, with 9 bases between. This CDR3 region has 13 residues. CDR3 DNA sequence: TGCGCCAGCAGCTTGGGGGGCGCGGCTGAAGCTTTCTTT. As protein: CASSLGGAAEAFF.

V usage is TRBV12-3 or TRBV12-4 and J usage is TRBJ2-1; 7 nucleotides align to TRBD1. The J segment lost 7 bases and the V segment lost 6 bases, leaving 3 bases of the junction unmatched. The CDR3 contains 12 residues. The CDR3 DNA reads as TGTGCCAGCAGGTTCAGGGGGAATGAGCAGTTCTTC. It specifies CASRFRGNEQFF.

The chain joins TRBV15 to TRBJ1-1, with D unresolved. CDR3 length: 16 amino acids. Trimming took off 1 base at V and 2 bases at J, with 14 bases between the two ends. The germline V gene has CDR1 LNHNV and CDR2 YYDKDF (reference sequence). The CDR3 spells CATSRGTEGLNTEAFF. The CDR3 DNA reads TGTGCCACCAGCAGAGGTACAGAGGGTCTAAACACTGAAGCTTTCTTT.